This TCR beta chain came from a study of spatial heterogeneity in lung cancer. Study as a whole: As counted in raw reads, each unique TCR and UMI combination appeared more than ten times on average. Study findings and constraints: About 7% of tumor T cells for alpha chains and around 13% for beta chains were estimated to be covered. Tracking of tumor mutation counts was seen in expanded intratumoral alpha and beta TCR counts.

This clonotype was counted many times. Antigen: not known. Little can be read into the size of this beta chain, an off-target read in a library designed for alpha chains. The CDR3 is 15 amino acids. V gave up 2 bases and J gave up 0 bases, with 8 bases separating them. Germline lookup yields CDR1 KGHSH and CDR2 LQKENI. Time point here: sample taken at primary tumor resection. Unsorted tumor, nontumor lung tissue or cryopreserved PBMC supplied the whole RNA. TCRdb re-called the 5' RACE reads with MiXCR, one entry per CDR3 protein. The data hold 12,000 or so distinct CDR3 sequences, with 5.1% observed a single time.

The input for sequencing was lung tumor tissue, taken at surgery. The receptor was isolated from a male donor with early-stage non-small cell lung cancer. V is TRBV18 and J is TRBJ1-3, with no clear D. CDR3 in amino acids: CASSPSWISGNTIYF. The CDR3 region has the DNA TGTGCCAGCTCACCATCATGGATCTCTGGAAACACCATATATTTT.